These T cell receptor beta chains were read from a single sample in a study of T cell clones after liver transplantation. The protocol was immunoSEQ multiplex PCR, while the TCRdb copy is restricted to in-frame clones and leaves out a portion. The repertoire holds approximately 70,000 clones, around 80% seen once, with 2.1% in the top ten. The source material was CD4+ T cells from blood, sampled roughly 48 months after liver transplant. These receptor sequences come from a human patient who received a liver transplant. The T cells may come from the graft donor. CDR3s include the opening cysteine and the closing phenylalanine or tryptophan. Each record gives: D gene, V gene, clone size, J gene, CDR3 protein, CDR3 DNA. D genes are given only for firm matches. Expanded clones are given a class, and other clones once, few, many or no size at all.

>-|TRBV6-4|-|TRBJ2-3
CASSDGGRSTDTQYF
TGTGCCAGCAGTGACGGGGGCCGAAGCACAGATACGCAGTATTTT
>-|TRBV29-1|-|TRBJ2-3
CSVAVARGTDTQYF
TGCAGCGTTGCGGTAGCGAGGGGCACAGATACGCAGTATTTT
>-|TRBV6-5|-|TRBJ1-2
CASSTERGDYGYTF
TGTGCCAGCAGTACAGAACGGGGGGACTATGGCTACACCTTC
>-|TRBV5-6|-|TRBJ1-6
CASSFQMSPLHF
TGTGCCAGCAGCTTTCAAATGTCACCCCTCCACTTT
>TRBD2|TRBV5-1|-|TRBJ2-5
CASSKSGGALETQYF
TGCGCCAGCAGCAAGAGCGGGGGGGCCTTGGAGACCCAGTACTTC
>-|TRBV7-2|-|TRBJ2-7
CASSFGDRLIYEQYF
TGTGCCAGCAGCTTCGGTGACAGGTTGATCTACGAGCAGTACTTC
>TRBD1|TRBV4-3|-|TRBJ2-2
CASSHSVRTGGVTGELFF
TGCGCCAGCAGCCATAGCGTGAGGACAGGGGGGGTGACCGGGGAGCTGTTTTTT
>TRBD1|TRBV5-1|few|TRBJ1-1
CASSAGQGHTEAFF
TGCGCCAGCAGCGCGGGACAGGGACACACTGAAGCTTTCTTT
>-|TRBV28|-|TRBJ1-1
CASRTGTYTEAFF
TGTGCCAGCAGAACTGGGACGTACACTGAAGCTTTCTTT
>TRBD1|TRBV5-1|once|TRBJ1-4
CASSLESRGELFF
TGCGCCAGCAGCCTCGAGTCCAGGGGGGAACTGTTTTTT
>-|TRBV7-8|-|TRBJ2-3
CASGPPPRGVTDTQYF
TGTGCCAGCGGACCCCCGCCTAGAGGGGTCACAGATACGCAGTATTTT
>-|TRBV7-2|-|TRBJ2-5
CASSRFHQETQYF
TGTGCCAGCAGCCGCTTCCACCAAGAGACCCAGTACTTC
>TRBD2|TRBV6-6|few|TRBJ2-7
CATASGSYEQYF
TGTGCCACCGCTAGCGGGAGCTACGAGCAGTACTTC
>-|TRBV15|-|TRBJ2-7
CATSRGGSSYEQYF
TGTGCCACCAGCAGGGGAGGATCTTCCTACGAGCAGTACTTC
>TRBD1|TRBV5-1|-|TRBJ1-5
CASSYSGGSNQPQHF
TGCGCCAGCAGCTACTCAGGGGGTTCTAATCAGCCCCAGCATTTT
>-|TRBV7-9|once|TRBJ1-2
CASSLDQDYGYTF
TGTGCCAGCAGCTTAGACCAGGACTATGGCTACACCTTC
>-|TRBV2|-|TRBJ1-1
CASRPLVNTEAFF
TGTGCCAGCAGGCCGCTCGTGAACACTGAAGCTTTCTTT
>TRBD1|TRBV6-5|-|TRBJ2-7
CASSLGQAHEQYF
TGTGCCAGCAGCCTCGGACAGGCCCACGAGCAGTACTTC
>-|TRBV7-2|-|TRBJ2-7
CASSLVEGAGEQYF
TGTGCCAGCAGCTTAGTGGAGGGGGCAGGCGAGCAGTACTTC
>-|TRBV10-3|-|TRBJ1-2
CAISVTAEVNGYTF
TGTGCCATCAGTGTGACAGCGGAAGTGAATGGCTACACCTTC
>-|TRBV7-3|-|TRBJ1-1
CASSLSGPNTEAFF
TGTGCCAGCAGCTTATCGGGGCCGAACACTGAAGCTTTCTTT
>TRBD1|TRBV6-6|-|TRBJ2-2
CASSRQGASTGELFF
TGTGCCAGCAGTCGACAGGGGGCGAGCACCGGGGAGCTGTTTTTT
>-|TRBV2|-|TRBJ1-5
CASRNREGQPQHF
TGTGCCAGCAGGAACAGGGAGGGTCAGCCCCAGCATTTT
>-|TRBV7-9|-|TRBJ2-3
CASSFGGATDTQYF
TGTGCCAGCAGCTTTGGGGGGGCGACAGATACGCAGTATTTT
>TRBD1|TRBV11-1|many|TRBJ1-1
CASRTGQGTEAFF
TGTGCCAGCAGAACGGGACAGGGGACTGAAGCTTTCTTT
>TRBD2|TRBV2|-|TRBJ2-1
CASKTSGYNEQFF
TGTGCCAGCAAGACTAGCGGTTACAATGAGCAGTTCTTC
>-|TRBV5-5|-|TRBJ2-7
CASSTGTYEQYF
TGTGCCAGCAGCACTGGGACCTACGAGCAGTACTTC
>-|TRBV9|-|TRBJ2-7
CASSVSTGLTYEQYF
TGTGCCAGCAGCGTTAGTACAGGGCTAACCTACGAGCAGTACTTC
>-|TRBV10-1|-|TRBJ2-1
CASSMLGPPQFF
TGCGCCAGCAGTATGTTAGGACCGCCCCAGTTCTTC
>-|TRBV25-1|few|TRBJ1-1
CASSPQRQLFTEAFF
TGTGCCAGCAGTCCCCAGAGACAGCTATTCACTGAAGCTTTCTTT
>-|TRBV11-2|-|TRBJ1-2
CASSLLRAGGGYTF
TGTGCCAGCAGCCTATTAAGGGCAGGTGGCGGCTACACCTTC
>-|TRBV7-3|-|TRBJ2-3
CASSLSRTDTQYF
TGTGCCAGCAGCTTAAGCCGCACAGATACGCAGTATTTT
>TRBD1|TRBV28|-|TRBJ2-2
CASSSNDRDTGELFF
TGTGCCAGCAGTTCTAATGACAGGGACACCGGGGAGCTGTTTTTT
>-|TRBV9|-|TRBJ1-4
CASSWDTTNEKLFF
TGTGCCAGCAGCTGGGACACAACTAATGAAAAACTGTTTTTT
>-|TRBV5-6|-|TRBJ1-5
CASSLAWAVNQPQHF
TGTGCCAGCAGCTTGGCGTGGGCCGTTAATCAGCCCCAGCATTTT
>TRBD1|TRBV18|-|TRBJ1-2
CASSPSGQGEGYTF
TGTGCCAGCTCACCATCGGGACAGGGAGAAGGCTACACCTTC
>-|TRBV7-2|once|TRBJ1-1
CASSIGQNTEAFF
TGTGCCAGCAGCATAGGACAGAACACTGAAGCTTTCTTT
>TRBD1|TRBV6-1|-|TRBJ1-5
CASTSHRGPAQPQHF
TGTGCCAGCACCTCACACAGGGGACCGGCTCAGCCCCAGCATTTT
>TRBD2|TRBV19|-|TRBJ2-5
CATGETSGVQETQYF
TGTGCCACCGGGGAAACTAGCGGGGTCCAAGAGACCCAGTACTTC
>TRBD1|TRBV4-3|-|TRBJ1-1
CASSQGGTGFFF
TGCGCCAGCAGCCAAGGGGGGACAGGCTTTTTCTTT
>-|TRBV29-1|few|TRBJ1-3
CSVSETVLNTIYF
TGCAGCGTCTCTGAGACAGTATTAAACACCATATATTTT
>-|TRBV9|-|TRBJ1-6
CASSAEGYQSSYNSPLHF
TGTGCCAGCAGCGCGGAAGGATATCAGAGCTCCTATAATTCACCCCTCCACTTT
>TRBD1|TRBV27|once|TRBJ1-1
CASKKQGAHTEAFF
TGTGCCAGCAAGAAACAGGGGGCGCACACTGAAGCTTTCTTT
>TRBD2|TRBV7-2|-|TRBJ2-5
CASSSRTSEKTQYF
TGTGCCAGCAGCTCAAGGACTAGTGAGAAGACCCAGTACTTC
>TRBD1|TRBV19|-|TRBJ2-7
CASSPDRGSSEQYF
TGTGCCAGTAGTCCCGACAGGGGGTCGAGCGAGCAGTACTTC
>-|TRBV2|-|TRBJ1-2
CASRGHLRSTGLNYGYTF
TGTGCCAGCAGAGGTCACCTTCGATCAACCGGCCTTAACTATGGCTACACCTTC
>TRBD2|TRBV5-6|-|TRBJ2-1
CASSQPPGTSGDNEQFF
TGTGCCAGCAGCCAACCCCCCGGGACTAGCGGGGATAATGAGCAGTTCTTC
>TRBD2|TRBV7-3|-|TRBJ2-2
CASSLNGGFTGELFF
TGTGCCAGCAGCTTGAACGGGGGGTTTACCGGGGAGCTGTTTTTT
>TRBD1|TRBV5-4|-|TRBJ2-7
CASSLDRGTYEQYF
TGTGCCAGCAGCCTGGACAGGGGGACCTACGAGCAGTACTTC
>TRBD1|TRBV28|-|TRBJ2-1
CASSFGGTGSGNEQFF
TGTGCCAGCAGTTTTGGCGGGACAGGGTCAGGCAATGAGCAGTTCTTC
>-|TRBV7-6|-|TRBJ2-2
CASSLVTTNTGELFF
TGTGCCAGCAGCTTAGTCACCACGAACACCGGGGAGCTGTTTTTT
>TRBD2|TRBV7-6|-|TRBJ2-5
CASSLAENSGGRETQYF
TGTGCCAGCAGCTTAGCGGAAAATAGCGGGGGCAGAGAGACCCAGTACTTC
>TRBD1|TRBV7-9|-|TRBJ1-3
CASSRGQVSGNTIYF
TGTGCCAGCAGCCGAGGACAGGTTTCTGGAAACACCATATATTTT